This TCR beta chain emerged from a study of blood T cell repertoires in COVID-19. Study-wide context: The samples span acute and convalescent COVID-19 from the United States, Italy and Spain. From T cells, B-cell-depleted T cells, or PBMCs came the material, which was cDNA or gDNA.

Source study methods: For nucleated cells, counts were estimated from reference gene primer amplification. Only in-frame clones appear in the TCRdb table, and some are missing; sequencing was by immunoSEQ multiplex PCR. That table gives V, J and clone size, and the DNA gave D and trimming. Altogether 150,000 to 200,000 clones are present, about 79% being singletons, with the ten largest covering roughly 28%. V shed 4 bases and J 5 bases; nucleotides not matched to a gene: 14. The CDR3 is 17 amino acids. In germline, CDR1 is WSHSY, CDR2 SAAADI. Sequencing used peripheral blood. This receptor was taken from a woman aged 70-85 years with acute or convalescent COVID-19. This rearrangement joins TRBV10-2 to TRBJ2-5; 9 bases map to TRBD1. DNA of the CDR3: TGCGCCAGCAGTGGGGGACAGGGTGGCCATAATCGTGAGACCCAGTACTTC. Its translation is CASSGGQGGHNRETQYF.